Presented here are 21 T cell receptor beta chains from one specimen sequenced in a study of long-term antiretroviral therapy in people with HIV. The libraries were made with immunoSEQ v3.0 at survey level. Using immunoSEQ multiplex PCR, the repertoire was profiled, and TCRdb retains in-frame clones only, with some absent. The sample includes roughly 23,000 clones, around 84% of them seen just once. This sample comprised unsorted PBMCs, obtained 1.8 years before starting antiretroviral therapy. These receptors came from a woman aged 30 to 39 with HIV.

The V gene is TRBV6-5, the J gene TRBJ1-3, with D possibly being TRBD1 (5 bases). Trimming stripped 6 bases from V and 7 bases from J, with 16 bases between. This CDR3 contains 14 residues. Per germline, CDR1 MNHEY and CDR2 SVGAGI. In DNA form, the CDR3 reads TGTGCCAGCAGCGGGGGGGGTAGGAGTAACACCATATATTTT. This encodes CASSGGGRSNTIYF.

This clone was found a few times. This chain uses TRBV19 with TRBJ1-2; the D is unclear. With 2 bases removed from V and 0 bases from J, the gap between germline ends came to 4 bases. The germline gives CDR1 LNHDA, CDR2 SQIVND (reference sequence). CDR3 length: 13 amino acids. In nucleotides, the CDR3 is TGTGCCAGTAGTATACAGACTAACTATGGCTACACCTTC. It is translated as CASSIQTNYGYTF.

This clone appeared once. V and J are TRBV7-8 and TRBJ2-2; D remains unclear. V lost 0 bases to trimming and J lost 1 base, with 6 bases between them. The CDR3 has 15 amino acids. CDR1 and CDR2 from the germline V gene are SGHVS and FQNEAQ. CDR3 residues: CASSLAPGNTGELFF. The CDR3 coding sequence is TGTGCCAGCAGCTTAGCACCGGGGAACACCGGGGAGCTGTTTTTT.

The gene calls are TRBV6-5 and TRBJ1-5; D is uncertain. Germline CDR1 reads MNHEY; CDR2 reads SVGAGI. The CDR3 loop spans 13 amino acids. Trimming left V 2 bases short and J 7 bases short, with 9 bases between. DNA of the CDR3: TGTGCCAGCAGTTACCTGGAAGGGCAGCCCCAGCATTTT. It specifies CASSYLEGQPQHF.

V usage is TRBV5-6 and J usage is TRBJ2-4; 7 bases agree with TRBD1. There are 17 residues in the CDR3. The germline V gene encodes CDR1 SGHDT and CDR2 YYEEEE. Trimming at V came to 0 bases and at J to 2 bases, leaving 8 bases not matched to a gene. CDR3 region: CASSLVSQGVTKNIQYF. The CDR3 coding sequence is TGTGCCAGCAGCTTGGTCTCCCAGGGGGTAACCAAAAACATTCAGTACTTC. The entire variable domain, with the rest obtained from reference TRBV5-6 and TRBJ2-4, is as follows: DAGVTQSPTHLIKTRGQQVTLRCSPKSGHDTVSWYQQALGQGPQFIFQYYEEEERQRGNFPDRFSGHQFPNYSSELNVNALLLGDSALYLCASSLVSQGVTKNIQYFGAGTRLSVL.

CDR3 nucleotides: TGTGCCAGCAGCGATACAGCCAGCTTAACTTTCTACGAGCAGTACTTC. It yields the protein CASSDTASLTFYEQYF. The chain is built from TRBV27 and TRBJ2-7; D is unclear. This CDR3 region has 16 residues. The V and J ends lost 6 bases and 3 bases respectively, with 21 bases between them. Germline values: CDR1 MNHEY, CDR2 SMNVEV (reference sequence).

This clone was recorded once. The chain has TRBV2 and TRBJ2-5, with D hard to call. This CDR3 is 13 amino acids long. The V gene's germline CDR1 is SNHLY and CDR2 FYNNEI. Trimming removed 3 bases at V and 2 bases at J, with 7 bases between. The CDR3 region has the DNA TGTGCCAGCAGTGAGTTCCCACAAGAGACCCAGTACTTC. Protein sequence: CASSEFPQETQYF.

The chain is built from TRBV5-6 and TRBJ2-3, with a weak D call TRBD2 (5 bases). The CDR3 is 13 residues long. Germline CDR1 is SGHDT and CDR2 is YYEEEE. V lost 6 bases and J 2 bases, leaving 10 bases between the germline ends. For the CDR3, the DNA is TGTGCCAGCACGTCGGGGTCCACAGATACGCAGTATTTT. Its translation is CASTSGSTDTQYF.

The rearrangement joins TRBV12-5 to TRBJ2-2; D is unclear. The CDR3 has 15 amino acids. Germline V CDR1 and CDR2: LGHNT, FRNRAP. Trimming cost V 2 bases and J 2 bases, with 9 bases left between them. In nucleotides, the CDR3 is TGTGCTAGTGGTTTGTGGCCTACAAACACCGGGGAGCTGTTTTTT. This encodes CASGLWPTNTGELFF.

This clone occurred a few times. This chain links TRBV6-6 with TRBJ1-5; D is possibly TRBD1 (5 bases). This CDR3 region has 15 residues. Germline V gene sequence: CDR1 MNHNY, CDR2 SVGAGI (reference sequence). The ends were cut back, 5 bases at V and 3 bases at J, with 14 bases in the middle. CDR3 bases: TGTGCCAGCAGTATCCGGGACGGCCTCAATCAGCCCCAGCATTTT. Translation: CASSIRDGLNQPQHF.

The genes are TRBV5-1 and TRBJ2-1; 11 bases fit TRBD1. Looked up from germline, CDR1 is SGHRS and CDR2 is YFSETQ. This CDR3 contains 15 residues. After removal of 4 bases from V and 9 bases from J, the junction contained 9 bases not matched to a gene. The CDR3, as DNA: TGCGCCAGCAGCCAGGAGGACAGGGGGCTAAGTGAGCAGTTCTTC. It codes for CASSQEDRGLSEQFF. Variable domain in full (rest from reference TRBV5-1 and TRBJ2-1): KAGVTQTPRYLIKTRGQQVTLSCSPISGHRSVSWYQQTPGQGLQFLFEYFSETQRNKGNFPGRFSGRQFSNSRSEMNVSTLELGDSALYLCASSQEDRGLSEQFFGPGTRLTVL.

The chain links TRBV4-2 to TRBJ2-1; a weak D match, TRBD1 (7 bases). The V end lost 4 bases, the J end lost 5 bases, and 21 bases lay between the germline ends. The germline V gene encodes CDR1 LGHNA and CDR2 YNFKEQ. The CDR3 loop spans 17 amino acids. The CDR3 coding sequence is TGTGCCAGCAGCCTCGGGAGCCAGGGGGTAAGGGACAATGAGCAGTTCTTC. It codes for CASSLGSQGVRDNEQFF.

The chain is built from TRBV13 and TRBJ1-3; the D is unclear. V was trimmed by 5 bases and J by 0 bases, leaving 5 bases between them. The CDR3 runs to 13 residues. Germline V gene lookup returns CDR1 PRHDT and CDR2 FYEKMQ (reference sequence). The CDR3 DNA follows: TGTGCCAGCAGCGGGGACTCTGGAAACACCATATATTTT. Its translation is CASSGDSGNTIYF.

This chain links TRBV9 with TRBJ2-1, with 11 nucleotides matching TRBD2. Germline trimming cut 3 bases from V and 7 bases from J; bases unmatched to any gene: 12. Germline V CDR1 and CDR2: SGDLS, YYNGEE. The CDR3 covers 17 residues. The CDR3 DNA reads TGTGCCAGCAGCGCGAGGGGGCTAGCGGGGGGTATTAATGAGCAGTTCTTC. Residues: CASSARGLAGGINEQFF. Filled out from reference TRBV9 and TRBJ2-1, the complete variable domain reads DSGVTQTPKHLITATGQRVTLRCSPRSGDLSVYWYQQSLDQGLQFLIQYYNGEERAKGNILERFSAQQFPDLHSELNLSSLELGDSALYFCASSARGLAGGINEQFFGPGTRLTVL.

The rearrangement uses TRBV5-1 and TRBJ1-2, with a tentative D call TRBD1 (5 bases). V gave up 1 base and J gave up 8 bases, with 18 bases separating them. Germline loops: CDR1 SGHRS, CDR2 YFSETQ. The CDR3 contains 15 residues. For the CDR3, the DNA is TGCGCCAGCAGCTTGATCGCAGGGCCTCAGGGCGGCTACACCTTC. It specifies CASSLIAGPQGGYTF.

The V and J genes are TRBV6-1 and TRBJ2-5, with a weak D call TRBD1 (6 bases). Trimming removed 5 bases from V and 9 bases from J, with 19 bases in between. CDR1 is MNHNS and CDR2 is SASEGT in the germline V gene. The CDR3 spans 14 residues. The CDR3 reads CASSPRTALAAQYF. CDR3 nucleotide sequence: TGTGCCAGCAGTCCTAGGACAGCCCTGGCGGCCCAGTACTTC.

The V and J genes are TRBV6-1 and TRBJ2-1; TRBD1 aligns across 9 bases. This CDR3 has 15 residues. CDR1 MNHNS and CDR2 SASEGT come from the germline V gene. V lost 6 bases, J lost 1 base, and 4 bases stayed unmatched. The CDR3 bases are TGTGCCAGCAGGGGAGGACAGGGGTCCTACAATGAGCAGTTCTTC. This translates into CASRGGQGSYNEQFF.

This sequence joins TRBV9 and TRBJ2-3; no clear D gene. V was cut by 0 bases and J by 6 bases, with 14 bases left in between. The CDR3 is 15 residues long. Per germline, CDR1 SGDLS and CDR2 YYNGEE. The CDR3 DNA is TGTGCCAGCAGCGTAGCAGGTCTACTGAGGGATACGCAGTATTTT. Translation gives CASSVAGLLRDTQYF.

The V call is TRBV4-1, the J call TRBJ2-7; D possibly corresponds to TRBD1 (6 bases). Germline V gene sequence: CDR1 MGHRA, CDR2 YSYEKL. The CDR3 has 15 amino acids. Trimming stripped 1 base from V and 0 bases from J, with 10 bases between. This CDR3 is CASSQGGLSSYEQYV. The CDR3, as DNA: TGCGCCAGCAGCCAAGGGGGGCTCAGCTCCTACGAGCAGTACGTC.

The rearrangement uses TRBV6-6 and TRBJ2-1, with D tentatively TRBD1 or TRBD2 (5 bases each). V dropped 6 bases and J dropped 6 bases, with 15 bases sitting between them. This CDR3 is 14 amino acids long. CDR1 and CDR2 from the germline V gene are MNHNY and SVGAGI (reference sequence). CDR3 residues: CASRRGTAGNEQFF. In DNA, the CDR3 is TGTGCCAGCAGACGAGGGACGGCGGGCAATGAGCAGTTCTTC.

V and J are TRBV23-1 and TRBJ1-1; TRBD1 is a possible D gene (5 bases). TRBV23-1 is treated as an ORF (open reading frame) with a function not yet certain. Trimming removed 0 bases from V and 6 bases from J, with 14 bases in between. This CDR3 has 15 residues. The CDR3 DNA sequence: TGCGCCAGCAGTCAATCGGTCAGGGAGAGGGCTGAAGCTTTCTTT. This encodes CASSQSVRERAEAFF.